This T cell receptor (beta chain) emerged from a study of human T cells and chemical hapten exposure. Study context: Chiefly women, the patients showed alopecia areata, totalis or universalis. How much TCR each sample yielded varied, mostly because pooled library volumes differed slightly.

The sample's time point: patch test 1, 2 weeks after DPC sensitization. Treatment in this sample: therapeutic diphenylcyclopropenone sensitization with weekly scalp DPC. In its sample, this clonotype was seen a few times. Individual cDNA molecules had unique molecular identifiers attached to them by the library. TCRdb independently ran MiXCR on the RACE reads; one entry per CDR3 protein. The sample yields 300,000 to 400,000 distinct CDR3 sequences, around 7% seen once. This sample comprised whole blood, obtained in connection with sensitization to the hapten diphenylcyclopropenone (DPC). The TCR was taken from a woman between 18 and 30 years old with alopecia areata. Some clones in this sample may be carry-over from other donors' samples.

The CDR3 DNA is TGCAGTGCCTTACTTGGGAACACTGAAGCTTTCTTT. It codes for CSALLGNTEAFF. V gene TRBV20-1 combines with J gene TRBJ1-1; D unresolved. V was pared by 6 bases and J by 1 base, with 9 bases between. The CDR3 sequence is 12 residues long. Germline V gives CDR1 DFQATT, CDR2 SNEGSKA (reference sequence).